Below are 3 T cell receptor beta chains sequenced from a single sample in a study of PD-1 blockade in classical Hodgkin lymphoma. Following autologous stem cell transplantation, relapse occurred in every patient, and exposure to brentuximab vedotin varied. Profiled with immunoSEQ multiplex PCR; TCRdb holds only in-frame clones, not every one. The data show about 21,000 clones, with 73% seen just once and approximately 24% held by the top ten. The sequenced sample was peripheral blood mononuclear cells (PBMCs), obtained before the second cycle of nivolumab. Every receptor here comes from a human donor with classical Hodgkin lymphoma.

The rearrangement uses TRBV30 and TRBJ1-1; 7 bases map to TRBD1. CDR1 GTSNPN and CDR2 SVGIG come from the germline V gene (reference sequence). V dropped 2 bases and J dropped 1; count of bases not matched to a gene: 4. The CDR3 is made up of 14 amino acids. DNA for the CDR3: TGTGCCTGGAGTTATCGGGACAGGAACACTGAAGCTTTCTTT. Its translation: CAWSYRDRNTEAFF.

There are a few counts of this clone. The chain uses TRBV6-1 and TRBJ2-2; tentative D call: TRBD1 (5 bases). The CDR3 loop spans 15 amino acids. Germline V CDR1 and CDR2: MNHNS, SASEGT. Between the trimmed V and J ends, which lost 3 bases and 6 bases, there was a span of 14 bases. The CDR3 here is CASSDLQVLSGELFF. DNA of the CDR3: TGTGCCAGCAGTGATTTACAGGTTCTCTCCGGGGAGCTGTTTTTT.

A few counts support this clone. The gene calls are TRBV5-6 and TRBJ1-3; 7 bases match TRBD1. The V and J ends lost 3 bases and 0 bases, in that order; junction bases with no gene match: 3. Germline V gene data show CDR1 as SGHDT and CDR2 as YYEEEE. The CDR3 runs to 15 residues. CDR3 region: CASSYGTASGNTIYF. The CDR3 coding sequence is TGTGCCAGCAGCTACGGGACAGCCTCTGGAAACACCATATATTTT.